These 31 T cell receptor beta chains originate from one sample sequenced in a study of blood T cell repertoires in COVID-19. Clones were sequenced by immunoSEQ multiplex PCR, and TCRdb holds only the in-frame ones, with some missing. The data hold approximately 180,000 clones, with over 60% observed a single time. The sample taken for sequencing was peripheral blood. The source is a woman in her 70s with acute or convalescent COVID-19.

This clone has a handful of counts. The CDR3 sequence: CASSQDWSPSYEQYF. The DNA for the CDR3 is TGCGCCAGCAGCCAAGATTGGAGTCCCTCCTACGAGCAGTACTTC. The chain couples TRBV4-1 to TRBJ2-7; no clear D gene. The CDR3 is 15 amino acids. Germline values: CDR1 MGHRA, CDR2 YSYEKL. V was cut by 0 bases and J by 0 bases, with 9 bases left in between.

The chain employs TRBV19 and TRBJ2-7; weak D call: TRBD2 (6 bases). The CDR3 covers 14 residues. CDR1 is LNHDA, CDR2 SQIVND, per germline (reference sequence). The V end lost 4 bases, the J end lost 2 bases, and 12 bases lay between the germline ends. The CDR3 DNA reads TGTGCCAGTAGTACCCGGGGGAGCGCCTACGAGCAGTACTTC. Protein product: CASSTRGSAYEQYF.

This chain uses TRBV3-1 (or the pseudogene TRBV3-2) with TRBJ2-2, with 9 nucleotides matching TRBD2. The CDR3 length is 16 residues. Germline V lookup: CDR1 LGHDT, CDR2 YNNKEL (reference sequence). Germline trimming cut 5 bases from V and 0 bases from J; bases unmatched to any gene: 4. The CDR3 protein is CASSTLAGTNTGELFF. The CDR3 coding sequence is TGTGCCAGCAGCACCCTAGCGGGGACGAACACCGGGGAGCTGTTTTTT.

The chain is built from TRBV5-5 and TRBJ2-2; maybe TRBD1 (6 bases). Per germline, CDR1 SGHKS and CDR2 YYEKEE (reference sequence). The CDR3 contains 16 residues. V was trimmed by 4 bases and J by 2 bases, leaving 15 bases between them. This chain's CDR3 is CASSKLRGSNTGELFF. CDR3 bases: TGTGCCAGCAGCAAACTCAGGGGTTCTAACACCGGGGAGCTGTTTTTT.

The chain recombines TRBV7-9 with TRBJ2-1, with 12 nucleotides matching TRBD2. This CDR3 is 19 amino acids long. Trimming at V came to 1 base and at J to 5 bases, leaving 12 bases not matched to a gene. CDR1 and CDR2 from the germline V gene are SEHNR and FQNEAQ (reference sequence). CDR3 residues: CASSLGGRTSGKSNNEQFF. DNA for the CDR3: TGTGCCAGCAGCTTAGGGGGGAGGACTAGCGGGAAGTCTAACAATGAGCAGTTCTTC.

The chain carries TRBV7-2 and TRBJ2-1; 8 nucleotides match TRBD2. J was trimmed by 9 bases and V by 6 bases; bases with no gene match: 13. Germline CDR1 SGHTA, CDR2 FQGNSA. The CDR3 is made up of 15 amino acids. The CDR3 DNA follows: TGTGCCAGCAGTATTAGCGCCGGGGGGGGGATTGAGCAGTTCTTC. Amino acid sequence: CASSISAGGGIEQFF. Full variable domain (rest looked up from reference TRBV7-2 and TRBJ2-1): GAGVSQSPSNKVTEKGKDVELRCDPISGHTALYWYRQSLGQGLEFLIYFQGNSAPDKSGLPSDRFSAERTGGSVSTLTIQRTQQEDSAVYLCASSISAGGGIEQFFGPGTRLTVL.

J is TRBJ2-1 and V is TRBV3-1 (or the pseudogene TRBV3-2); 9 bases are shared with TRBD1. V lost 0 bases to trimming and J lost 7 bases; unmatched junction nucleotides: 10. Per germline, CDR1 LGHDT and CDR2 YNNKEL (reference sequence). There are 17 residues in the CDR3. The CDR3 bases are TGTGCCAGCAGCCAAGAGGGAGAAGGGACAGGGTGGAATGAGCAGTTCTTC. It codes for CASSQEGEGTGWNEQFF.

The sample holds a few counts of this clone. The genes are TRBV10-2 and TRBJ2-7, with 10 bases fitting TRBD2. CDR1 is WSHSY, CDR2 SAAADI, per germline. The CDR3 length is 16 residues. V gave up 3 bases and J gave up 2 bases; unmatched junction bases: 7. CDR3 coding DNA: TGCGCCAGCAGTGAAGGGGGCAGCGGGAGGGCCTACGAGCAGTACTTC. It yields the protein CASSEGGSGRAYEQYF.

The genes are TRBV5-4 and TRBJ2-1; D might be TRBD1 (6 bases). Per the germline V gene, CDR1 is SGHNT and CDR2 is YYREEE (reference sequence). V lost 4 bases, J lost 2 bases, and 13 bases lay in between. There are 15 residues in the CDR3. CDR3 coding DNA: TGTGCCAGCAGCCCAGAGGACAGCGCCTACAATGAGCAGTTCTTC. It yields the protein CASSPEDSAYNEQFF.

The V and J genes are TRBV7-9 and TRBJ2-7; a possible D gene is TRBD1 (6 bases). The CDR3 consists of 13 residues. Germline V gives CDR1 SEHNR, CDR2 FQNEAQ (reference sequence). V was cut by 6 bases and J by 2 bases, with 11 bases left in between. As DNA, the CDR3 is TGTGCCAGCAGAGGGGACACCACCTACGAGCAGTACTTC. Encoded protein: CASRGDTTYEQYF. Complete variable domain (other parts from reference TRBV7-9 and TRBJ2-7): DTGVSQNPRHKITKRGQNVTFRCDPISEHNRLYWYRQTLGQGPEFLTYFQNEAQLEKSRLLSDRFSAERPKGSFSTLEIQRTEQGDSAMYLCASRGDTTYEQYFGPGTRLTVT.

The genes are TRBV9 and TRBJ2-5; no reliable D call. V was pared by 3 bases and J by 3 bases, with 12 bases between. The CDR3 sequence is 14 residues long. Germline V CDR1 and CDR2: SGDLS, YYNGEE. This CDR3 is CASSAFASKETQYF. The CDR3 DNA is TGTGCCAGCAGCGCCTTCGCGAGTAAAGAGACCCAGTACTTC.

The chain couples TRBV19 to TRBJ2-1, with 11 bases that match TRBD2. The CDR3 covers 17 residues. CDR1 is LNHDA and CDR2 is SQIVND in the germline V gene (reference sequence). V gave up 5 bases and J gave up 4 bases; unmatched junction bases: 10. The CDR3 sequence: CASSLAGGLIRYNEQFF. The CDR3 DNA sequence: TGTGCCAGTAGTCTAGCGGGAGGCCTTATCCGGTACAATGAGCAGTTCTTC.

Turning to this clone: Other nucleotide sequences in the sample specify the same CDR3. In nucleotides, the CDR3 is TGTGCCAGCAGCTTGCAGGGAGGCACTGAAGCTTTCTTT. Encoded protein: CASSLQGGTEAFF. The rearrangement uses TRBV5-4 and TRBJ1-1, with TRBD1 as a possible D gene (5 bases). The length of the CDR3 is 13 residues. V was shortened by 1 base and J by 4 bases, with 8 bases between the two germline ends. Germline-derived CDR1 and CDR2 are SGHNT and YYREEE (reference sequence). The full variable domain, with the rest looked up from reference TRBV5-4 and TRBJ1-1, is ETGVTQSPTHLIKTRGQQVTLRCSSQSGHNTVSWYQQALGQGPQFIFQYYREEENGRGNFPPRFSGLQFPNYSSELNVNALELDDSALYLCASSLQGGTEAFFGQGTRLTVV.

V usage is TRBV7-3 and J usage is TRBJ2-7; TRBD1 matches at 7 bases. Germline loops: CDR1 SGHTA, CDR2 FQGTGA. J was trimmed by 5 bases and V by 5 bases; bases with no gene match: 12. The CDR3 extends over 15 amino acids. In DNA form, the CDR3 reads TGTGCCAGCAGCATGACAGGGAGCTATAGCGACGAGCAGTACTTC. This gives the protein CASSMTGSYSDEQYF.

The chain joins TRBV6-5 to TRBJ1-2; 7 bases are a match to TRBD1. Germline values: CDR1 MNHEY, CDR2 SVGAGI. V dropped 6 bases and J dropped 5; count of bases not matched to a gene: 12. The CDR3 has 15 amino acids. In nucleotides, the CDR3 is TGTGCCAGCAGGACAGGGCCCTCTGTGGCGTATGGCTACACCTTC. The encoded protein is CASRTGPSVAYGYTF.

V usage is TRBV9 and J usage is TRBJ2-1, with 8 bases that match TRBD2. Germline V lookup: CDR1 SGDLS, CDR2 YYNGEE. Trimming took 0 bases from V and 7 from J; bases not matched to a gene: 3. The CDR3 has 14 amino acids. CDR3 protein: CASSVGGLGNEQFF. CDR3 bases: TGTGCCAGCAGCGTAGGGGGACTAGGGAATGAGCAGTTCTTC.

The V and J genes are TRBV27 and TRBJ2-7; 8 nucleotides line up with TRBD1. This CDR3 spans 16 amino acids. Germline values: CDR1 MNHEY, CDR2 SMNVEV (reference sequence). Unmatched junction bases numbered 11, after V lost 4 bases and J lost 3 bases. The CDR3 region has the DNA TGTGCCAGCAGTTCACATCGGACAGGGCTTAACTACGAGCAGTACTTC. Protein product: CASSSHRTGLNYEQYF.

The rearrangement joins TRBV12-3 or TRBV12-4 to TRBJ2-2; tentatively, D is TRBD1 (6 bases). Trimming stripped 9 bases from V and 5 bases from J, with 13 bases between. The CDR3 totals 13 residues. This CDR3 reads CASSGQGTGELFF. The CDR3 DNA follows: TGTGCCAGTTCCGGGCAGGGGACCGGGGAGCTGTTTTTT.

This rearrangement joins TRBV19 to TRBJ1-5; maybe TRBD1 (5 bases). This CDR3 has 15 residues. Trimming removed 5 bases from V and 9 bases from J, with 20 bases in between. Germline lookup yields CDR1 LNHDA and CDR2 SQIVND (reference sequence). CDR3 bases: TGTGCCAGTAGTTGGGGTAACAGAGGACAAACGCCCCAGCATTTT. It translates to CASSWGNRGQTPQHF.

A few counts support this clone. This chain joins TRBV5-1 and TRBJ2-7; TRBD1 agrees at 9 bases. The CDR3 consists of 15 residues. Germline CDR1 and CDR2: SGHRS and YFSETQ. The V and J ends lost 2 bases and 3 bases, in that order; junction bases with no gene match: 6. CDR3 nucleotides: TGCGCCAGCAGCTTCTCCGGGACAGGGAACTACGAGCAGTACTTC. Encoded protein: CASSFSGTGNYEQYF.

The chain employs TRBV24-1 and TRBJ1-2; D is unresolved. Germline assignment: CDR1 KGHDR and CDR2 SFDVKD. Trimming shortened V by 9 bases and J by 2 bases, and 9 bases separated the two germline ends. The length of the CDR3 is 12 residues. The CDR3 loop is CATRFENYGYTF. The CDR3 DNA is TGTGCCACCCGGTTTGAGAACTATGGCTACACCTTC.

This clone occurred a few times. The chain joins TRBV30 to TRBJ1-1; no clear D. V dropped 5 bases and J dropped 1 base, with 11 bases sitting between them. Looked up from germline, CDR1 is GTSNPN and CDR2 is SVGIG (reference sequence). The CDR3 loop spans 13 amino acids. The CDR3 nucleotides are TGTGCCTGGGTAGAGTCGTCGAACACTGAAGCTTTCTTT. It translates to CAWVESSNTEAFF.

The rearrangement links TRBV5-4 to TRBJ2-1; the match to TRBD2 covers 7 bases. After removal of 1 base from V and 5 bases from J, the junction contained 6 bases not matched to a gene. CDR1 and CDR2 (germline): SGHNT, YYREEE (reference sequence). This CDR3 is built from 15 residues. Written as DNA, the CDR3 is TGTGCCAGCAGCTTGCAACTAGCGACTAACAATGAGCAGTTCTTC. Protein: CASSLQLATNNEQFF.

The rearrangement joins TRBV27 to TRBJ2-7; tentative D call: TRBD2 (6 bases). This CDR3 has 14 amino acids. Per the germline V gene, CDR1 is MNHEY and CDR2 is SMNVEV (reference sequence). Trimming stripped 5 bases from V and 4 bases from J, with 15 bases between. The CDR3 DNA is TGTGCCAGCAGTCAAACGGGAGCAAAATACGAGCAGTACTTC. It yields the protein CASSQTGAKYEQYF.

The rearrangement joins TRBV7-2 to TRBJ2-1; 7 bases map to TRBD2. There are 17 residues in the CDR3. Germline lookup yields CDR1 SGHTA and CDR2 FQGNSA. J was trimmed by 0 bases and V by 4 bases; bases with no gene match: 9. The CDR3 nucleotides are TGTGCCAGCAGCTCAACTTCGGGCGGGGGCTCCTACAATGAGCAGTTCTTC. This gives the protein CASSSTSGGGSYNEQFF. Combining the CDR3 with reference TRBV7-2 and TRBJ2-1 gives the whole variable domain GAGVSQSPSNKVTEKGKDVELRCDPISGHTALYWYRQSLGQGLEFLIYFQGNSAPDKSGLPSDRFSAERTGGSVSTLTIQRTQQEDSAVYLCASSSTSGGGSYNEQFFGPGTRLTVL.

The rearrangement uses TRBV5-4 and TRBJ2-7; TRBD1 agrees at 11 bases. The V segment lost 3 bases and the J segment 2 bases; nucleotides outside the gene matches: 4. The CDR3 sequence is 15 residues long. CDR1 is SGHNT, CDR2 YYREEE, per germline (reference sequence). CDR3 loop: CASSWDRGVAYEQYF. Here the CDR3 DNA reads TGTGCCAGCAGCTGGGACAGGGGGGTGGCCTACGAGCAGTACTTC.

The rearrangement links TRBV6-2 or TRBV6-3 to TRBJ2-2; 7 bases map to TRBD2. The CDR3 consists of 16 residues. The ends lost 4 bases at V and 3 bases at J; junction bases unmatched: 8. Germline V gives CDR1 MNHEY, CDR2 SVGEGT. The CDR3 sequence: CASSSIGGGYTGELFF. CDR3 nucleotide sequence: TGTGCCAGCAGTTCGATTGGCGGGGGTTACACCGGGGAGCTGTTTTTT.

The chain carries TRBV3-1 (or the pseudogene TRBV3-2) and TRBJ2-7; 8 nucleotides match TRBD2. V lost 0 bases, J lost 7 bases, and 14 bases stayed unmatched. Germline assignment: CDR1 LGHDT and CDR2 YNNKEL (reference sequence). The CDR3 is made up of 17 amino acids. The CDR3 loop is CASSQDSGRASSGEQYF. In DNA, the CDR3 is TGTGCCAGCAGCCAAGACTCCGGGAGGGCCTCATCGGGGGAGCAGTACTTC.

The V gene is TRBV12-3 or TRBV12-4, the J gene TRBJ1-1; a weak D match, TRBD1 (6 bases). The germline V and J ends were trimmed by 8 bases and 1 base, with 11 bases remaining between them. The CDR3 spans 13 residues. The CDR3 nucleotides are TGTGCCAGCGGGGACAAAAGGAACACTGAAGCTTTCTTT. This encodes CASGDKRNTEAFF.

The chain uses TRBV10-3 and TRBJ2-7, with D tentatively TRBD2 (5 bases). Trimming removed 3 bases at V and 2 bases at J, with 14 bases between. Germline CDR1 and CDR2: ENHRY and SYGVKD. The CDR3 extends over 15 amino acids. This CDR3 is CAISDPRLPTYEQYF. CDR3 DNA sequence: TGTGCCATCAGTGACCCTAGACTACCAACCTACGAGCAGTACTTC.

This clone was seen more than once but under ten times. This chain connects TRBV5-1 to TRBJ2-5; 9 positions agree with TRBD2. The CDR3 has 15 amino acids. Trimming removed 3 bases from V and 3 bases from J; junction bases left unmatched: 6. Germline CDR1 SGHRS, CDR2 YFSETQ. The CDR3: CASSSPLAGEETQYF. CDR3 nucleotides: TGCGCCAGCAGCTCGCCCTTAGCGGGAGAAGAGACCCAGTACTTC. The full variable domain, rest sourced from reference TRBV5-1 and TRBJ2-5, is KAGVTQTPRYLIKTRGQQVTLSCSPISGHRSVSWYQQTPGQGLQFLFEYFSETQRNKGNFPGRFSGRQFSNSRSEMNVSTLELGDSALYLCASSSPLAGEETQYFGPGTRLLVL.